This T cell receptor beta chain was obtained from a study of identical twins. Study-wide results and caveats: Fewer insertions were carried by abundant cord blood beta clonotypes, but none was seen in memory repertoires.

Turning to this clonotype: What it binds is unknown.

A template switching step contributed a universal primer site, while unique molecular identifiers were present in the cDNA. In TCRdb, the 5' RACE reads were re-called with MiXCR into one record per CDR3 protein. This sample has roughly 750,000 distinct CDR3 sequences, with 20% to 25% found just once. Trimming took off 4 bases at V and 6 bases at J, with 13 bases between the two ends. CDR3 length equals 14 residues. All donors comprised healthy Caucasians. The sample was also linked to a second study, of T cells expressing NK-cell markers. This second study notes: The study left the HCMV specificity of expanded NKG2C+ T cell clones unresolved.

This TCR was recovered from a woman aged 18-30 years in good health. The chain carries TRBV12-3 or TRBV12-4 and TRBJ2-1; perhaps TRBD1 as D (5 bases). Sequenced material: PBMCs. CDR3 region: CASSWKGSTNEQFF. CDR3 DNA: TGTGCCAGCAGTTGGAAGGGGTCCACCAATGAGCAGTTCTTC.